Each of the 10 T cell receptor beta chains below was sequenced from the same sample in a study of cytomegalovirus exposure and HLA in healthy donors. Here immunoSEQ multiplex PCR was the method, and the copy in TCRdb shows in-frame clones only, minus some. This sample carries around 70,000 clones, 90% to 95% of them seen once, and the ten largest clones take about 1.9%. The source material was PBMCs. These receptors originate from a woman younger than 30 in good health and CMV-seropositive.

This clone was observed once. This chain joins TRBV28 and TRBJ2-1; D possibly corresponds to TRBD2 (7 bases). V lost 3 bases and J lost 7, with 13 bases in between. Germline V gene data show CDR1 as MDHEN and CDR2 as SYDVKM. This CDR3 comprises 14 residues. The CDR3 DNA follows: TGTGCCAGCAGTTTCCACAGGGAGGGTAATGAGCAGTTCTTC. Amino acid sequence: CASSFHREGNEQFF.

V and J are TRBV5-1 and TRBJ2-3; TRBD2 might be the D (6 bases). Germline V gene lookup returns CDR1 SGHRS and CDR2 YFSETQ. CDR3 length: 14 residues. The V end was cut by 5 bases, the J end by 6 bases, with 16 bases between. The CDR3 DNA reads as TGCGCCAGCAGTCCGGGACTGGGCGGGGATACGCAGTATTTT. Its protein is CASSPGLGGDTQYF.

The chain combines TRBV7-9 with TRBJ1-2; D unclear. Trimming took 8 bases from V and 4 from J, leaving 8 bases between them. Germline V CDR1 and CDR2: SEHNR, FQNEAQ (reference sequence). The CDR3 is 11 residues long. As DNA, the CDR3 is TGTGCCAGCGGAGGTGGCTATGGCTACACCTTC. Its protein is CASGGGYGYTF.

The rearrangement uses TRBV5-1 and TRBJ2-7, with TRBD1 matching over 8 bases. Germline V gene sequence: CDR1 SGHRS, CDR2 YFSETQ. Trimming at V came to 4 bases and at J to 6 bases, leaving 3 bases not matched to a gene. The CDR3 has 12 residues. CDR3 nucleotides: TGCGCCAGCAGCGGACAGGGTCGCGAGCAGTACTTC. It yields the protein CASSGQGREQYF.

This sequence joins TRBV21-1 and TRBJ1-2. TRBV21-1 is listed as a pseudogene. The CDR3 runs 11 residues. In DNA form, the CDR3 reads TGTGCCAGCGGAGGGAACTATGGCTACACCTTC. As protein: CASGGNYGYTF.

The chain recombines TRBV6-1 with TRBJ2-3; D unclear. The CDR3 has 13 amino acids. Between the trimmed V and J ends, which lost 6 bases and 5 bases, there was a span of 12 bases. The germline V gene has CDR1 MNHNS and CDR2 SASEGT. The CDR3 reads CASRETTGDTQYF. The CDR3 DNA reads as TGTGCCAGCAGGGAAACCACGGGAGATACGCAGTATTTT.

The CDR3 is CASSPGVGLAAEQYF. DNA for the CDR3: TGTGCCAGCAGCCCTGGGGTGGGACTAGCGGCCGAGCAGTACTTC. V gene TRBV5-4 combines with J gene TRBJ2-7; 11 bases match TRBD2. Germline loops: CDR1 SGHNT, CDR2 YYREEE (reference sequence). The CDR3 is 15 amino acids. V gave up 4 bases and J gave up 6 bases; unmatched junction bases: 9.

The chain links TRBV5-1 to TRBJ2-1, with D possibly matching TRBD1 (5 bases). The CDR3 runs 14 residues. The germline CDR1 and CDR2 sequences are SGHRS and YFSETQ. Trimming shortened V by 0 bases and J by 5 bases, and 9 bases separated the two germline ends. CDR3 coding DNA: TGCGCCAGCAGCTTGGACGGCAGGGACAATGAGCAGTTCTTC. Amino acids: CASSLDGRDNEQFF.

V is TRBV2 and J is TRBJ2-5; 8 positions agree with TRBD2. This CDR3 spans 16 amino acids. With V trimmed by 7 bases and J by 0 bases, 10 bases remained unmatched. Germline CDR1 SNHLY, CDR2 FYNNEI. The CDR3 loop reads CASNNGPGGDQETQYF. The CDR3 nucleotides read TGTGCCAGCAATAACGGGCCCGGGGGGGACCAAGAGACCCAGTACTTC.

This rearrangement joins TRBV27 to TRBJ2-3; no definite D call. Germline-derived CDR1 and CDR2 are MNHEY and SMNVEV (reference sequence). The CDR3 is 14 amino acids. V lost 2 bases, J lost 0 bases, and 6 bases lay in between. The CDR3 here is CASSLEHSTDTQYF. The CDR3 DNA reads TGTGCCAGCAGTTTAGAGCATAGCACAGATACGCAGTATTTT.